Here is one T cell receptor delta chain with its context. This specimen belongs to a study of gamma-delta T cells after stem cell transplantation. TCRdb re-processed the RT-PCR reads via CATT. The sample consists of thousands of delta-chain clones, about 25% of them appearing once. This CDR3 contains 20 residues. J was trimmed by 2 bases and V by 5 bases; bases with no gene match: 25. The V gene's germline CDR1 is TVYSNPD and CDR2 GDNSRS (reference sequence). The chain carries TRDV3 and TRDJ1, with TRDD3 matching over 11 bases. The clonotype was recovered from a human donor. It is not recorded whose cells these are; they may come from a transplant donor. Sequencing used gamma-delta T cells. The CDR3 nucleotides read TGTGCCCCCGACCGGACTACCAGCTTACTGGGGGATAATGATACCGATAAACTCATCTTT. Translation: CAPDRTTSLLGDNDTDKLIF.